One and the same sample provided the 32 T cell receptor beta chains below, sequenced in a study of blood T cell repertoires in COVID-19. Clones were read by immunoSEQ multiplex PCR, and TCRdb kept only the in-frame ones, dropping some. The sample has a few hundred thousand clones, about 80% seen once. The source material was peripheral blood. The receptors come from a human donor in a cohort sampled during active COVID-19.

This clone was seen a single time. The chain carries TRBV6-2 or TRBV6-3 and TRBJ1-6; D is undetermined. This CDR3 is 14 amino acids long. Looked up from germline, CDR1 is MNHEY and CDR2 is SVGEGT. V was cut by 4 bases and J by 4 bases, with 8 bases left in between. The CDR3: CASSFSEYNSPLHF. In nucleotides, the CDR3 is TGTGCCAGCAGTTTTTCTGAGTATAATTCACCCCTCCACTTT.

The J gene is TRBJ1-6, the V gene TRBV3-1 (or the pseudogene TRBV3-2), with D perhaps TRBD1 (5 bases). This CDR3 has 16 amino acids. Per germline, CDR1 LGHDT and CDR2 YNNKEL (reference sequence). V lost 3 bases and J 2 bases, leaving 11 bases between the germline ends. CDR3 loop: CASSQPGRAYNSPLHF. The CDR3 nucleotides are TGTGCCAGCAGCCAGCCGGGCAGGGCCTATAATTCACCCCTCCACTTT.

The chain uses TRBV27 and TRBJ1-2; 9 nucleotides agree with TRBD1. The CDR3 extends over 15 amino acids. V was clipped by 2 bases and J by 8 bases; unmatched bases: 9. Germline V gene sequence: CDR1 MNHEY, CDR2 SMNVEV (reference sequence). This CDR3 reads CASSLGGQGSKGYTF. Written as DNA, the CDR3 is TGTGCCAGCAGTTTAGGAGGACAGGGGAGTAAGGGCTACACCTTC.

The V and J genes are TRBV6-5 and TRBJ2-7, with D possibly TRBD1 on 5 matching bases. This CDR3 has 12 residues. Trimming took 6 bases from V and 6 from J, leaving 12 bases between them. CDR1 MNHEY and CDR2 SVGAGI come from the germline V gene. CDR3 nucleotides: TGTGCCAGCAGGCGCTTGCAGGGCGAGCAGTACTTC. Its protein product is CASRRLQGEQYF.

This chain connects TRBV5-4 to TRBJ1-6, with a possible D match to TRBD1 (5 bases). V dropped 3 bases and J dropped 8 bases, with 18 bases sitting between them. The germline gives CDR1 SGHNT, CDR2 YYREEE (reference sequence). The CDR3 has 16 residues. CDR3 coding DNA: TGTGCCAGCAGCTCGGGGGGACGGCGTCTCGATTCACCCCTCCACTTT. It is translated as CASSSGGRRLDSPLHF.

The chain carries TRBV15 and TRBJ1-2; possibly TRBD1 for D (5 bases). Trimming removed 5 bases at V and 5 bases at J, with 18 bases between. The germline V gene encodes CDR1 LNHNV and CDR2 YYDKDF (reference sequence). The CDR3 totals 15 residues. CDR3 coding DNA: TGTGCCACCAGCTTTGGTGGGGCGGCGAGGTATGGCTACACCTTC. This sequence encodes CATSFGGAARYGYTF. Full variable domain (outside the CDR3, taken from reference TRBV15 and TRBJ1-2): DAMVIQNPRYQVTQFGKPVTLSCSQTLNHNVMYWYQQKSSQAPKLLFHYYDKDFNNEADTPDNFQSRRPNTSFCFLDIRSPGLGDTAMYLCATSFGGAARYGYTFGSGTRLTVV.

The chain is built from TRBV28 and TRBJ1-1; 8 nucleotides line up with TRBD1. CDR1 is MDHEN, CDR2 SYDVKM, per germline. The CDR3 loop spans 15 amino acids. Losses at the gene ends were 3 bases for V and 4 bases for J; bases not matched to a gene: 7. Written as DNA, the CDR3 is TGTGCCAGCAGTTTTCTCAGGGGGCAGGGCACTGAAGCTTTCTTT. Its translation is CASSFLRGQGTEAFF.

CDR3 in amino acids: CASSKPQGPPYEQYF. The CDR3 bases are TGTGCCAGCAGCAAGCCTCAGGGGCCCCCCTACGAGCAGTACTTC. The genes are TRBV21-1 and TRBJ2-7; TRBD1, as called in the table, went unchecked against the DNA. TRBV21-1 is a pseudogene locus. The CDR3 has 15 residues.

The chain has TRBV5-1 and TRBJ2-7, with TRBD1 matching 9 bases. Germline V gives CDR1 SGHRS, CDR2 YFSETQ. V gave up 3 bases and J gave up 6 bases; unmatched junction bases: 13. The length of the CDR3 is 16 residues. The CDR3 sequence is CASSSPSGTGPIEQYF. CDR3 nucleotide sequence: TGCGCCAGCAGCTCCCCCTCCGGGACAGGGCCTATCGAGCAGTACTTC.

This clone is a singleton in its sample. CDR3 coding DNA: TGTGCCAGCAGTTTATCCAGGGTCACAGATACGCAGTATTTT. This encodes CASSLSRVTDTQYF. The chain employs TRBV28 and TRBJ2-3, with a weak D call TRBD1 (5 bases). With 1 base removed from V and 2 bases from J, the gap between germline ends came to 7 bases. CDR3 length equals 14 residues. CDR1 and CDR2 from the germline V gene are MDHEN and SYDVKM. Supplemented by reference TRBV28 and TRBJ2-3, the full variable domain reads DVKVTQSSRYLVKRTGEKVFLECVQDMDHENMFWYRQDPGLGLRLIYFSYDVKMKEKGDIPEGYSVSREKKERFSLILESASTNQTSMYLCASSLSRVTDTQYFGPGTRLTVL.

This CDR3 reads CASRQGHSYEQYF. The CDR3 bases are TGTGCCAGTCGACAAGGCCATTCCTACGAGCAGTACTTC. The chain uses TRBV19 and TRBJ2-7; no reliable D call. There are 13 residues in the CDR3. V was trimmed by 8 bases and J by 1 base, leaving 12 bases between them. Looked up from germline, CDR1 is LNHDA and CDR2 is SQIVND (reference sequence).

The CDR3 DNA follows: TGTGCCAGCAGCTTAGTGCGGGATCAGCCCCAGCATTTT. Its translation is CASSLVRDQPQHF. The V and J genes are TRBV7-6 and TRBJ1-5; D is unresolved. The CDR3 consists of 13 residues. Looked up from germline, CDR1 is SGHVS and CDR2 is FNYEAQ. With 1 base removed from V and 5 bases from J, the gap between germline ends came to 6 bases. Together with reference TRBV7-6 and TRBJ1-5, the CDR3 gives the full variable domain: GAGVSQSPRYKVTKRGQDVALRCDPISGHVSLYWYRQALGQGPEFLTYFNYEAQQDKSGLPNDRFSAERPEGSISTLTIQRTEQRDSAMYRCASSLVRDQPQHFGDGTRLSIL.

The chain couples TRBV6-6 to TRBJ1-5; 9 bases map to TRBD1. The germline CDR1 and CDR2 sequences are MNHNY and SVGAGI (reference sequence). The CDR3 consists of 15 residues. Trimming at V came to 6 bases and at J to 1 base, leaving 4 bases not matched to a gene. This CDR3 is CASRPQGASNQPQHF. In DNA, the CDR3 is TGTGCCAGCAGACCACAGGGGGCCAGCAATCAGCCCCAGCATTTT.

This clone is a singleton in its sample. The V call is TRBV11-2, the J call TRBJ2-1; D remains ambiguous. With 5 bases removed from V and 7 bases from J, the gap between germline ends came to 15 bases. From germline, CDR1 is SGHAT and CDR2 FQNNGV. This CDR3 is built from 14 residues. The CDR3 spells CASSHLTRVNEQFF. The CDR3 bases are TGTGCCAGCAGCCACCTAACGCGCGTAAATGAGCAGTTCTTC. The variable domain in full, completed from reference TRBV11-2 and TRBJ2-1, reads EAGVAQSPRYKIIEKRQSVAFWCNPISGHATLYWYQQILGQGPKLLIQFQNNGVVDDSQLPKDRFSAERLKGVDSTLKIQPAKLEDSAVYLCASSHLTRVNEQFFGPGTRLTVL.

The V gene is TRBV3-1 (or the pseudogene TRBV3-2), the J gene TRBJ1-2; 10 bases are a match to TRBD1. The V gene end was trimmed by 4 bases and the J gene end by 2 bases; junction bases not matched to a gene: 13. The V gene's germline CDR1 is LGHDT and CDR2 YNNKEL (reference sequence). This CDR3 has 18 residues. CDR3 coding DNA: TGTGCCAGCAGCCCAATCGCCGGACAGGGGGGCCTAAACTATGGCTACACCTTC. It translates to CASSPIAGQGGLNYGYTF.

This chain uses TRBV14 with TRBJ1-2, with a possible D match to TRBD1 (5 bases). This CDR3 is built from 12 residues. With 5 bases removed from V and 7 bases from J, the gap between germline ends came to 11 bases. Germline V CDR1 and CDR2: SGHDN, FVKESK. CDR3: CASSSQGFGYTF. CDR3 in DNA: TGTGCCAGCAGCTCCCAGGGATTTGGCTACACCTTC.

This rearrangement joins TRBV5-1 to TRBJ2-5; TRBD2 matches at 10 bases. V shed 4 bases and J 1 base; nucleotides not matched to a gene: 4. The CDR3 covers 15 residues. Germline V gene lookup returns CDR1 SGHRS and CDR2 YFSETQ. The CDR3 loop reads CASSAGLAVQETQYF. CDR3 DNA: TGCGCCAGCAGCGCCGGACTAGCGGTCCAAGAGACCCAGTACTTC.

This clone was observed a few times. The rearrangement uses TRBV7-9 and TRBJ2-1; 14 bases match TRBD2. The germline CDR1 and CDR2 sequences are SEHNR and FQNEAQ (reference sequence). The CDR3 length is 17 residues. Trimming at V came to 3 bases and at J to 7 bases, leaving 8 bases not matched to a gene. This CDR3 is CASSFYGLAGGPNEQFF. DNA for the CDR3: TGTGCCAGCAGCTTCTACGGACTAGCGGGGGGCCCAAATGAGCAGTTCTTC.

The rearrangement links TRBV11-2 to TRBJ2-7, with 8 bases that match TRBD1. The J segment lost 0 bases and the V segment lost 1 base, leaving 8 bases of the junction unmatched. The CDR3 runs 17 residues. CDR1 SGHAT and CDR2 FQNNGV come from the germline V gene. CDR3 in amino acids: CASSLGFVTGASYEQYF. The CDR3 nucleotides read TGTGCCAGCAGCTTAGGCTTTGTGACAGGGGCCTCCTACGAGCAGTACTTC.

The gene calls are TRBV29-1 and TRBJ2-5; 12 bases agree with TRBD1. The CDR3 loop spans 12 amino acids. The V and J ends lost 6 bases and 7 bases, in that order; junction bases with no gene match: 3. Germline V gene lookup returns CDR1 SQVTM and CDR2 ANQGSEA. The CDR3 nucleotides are TGCAGCGTAGGGGGACAGGGGGCGACCCAGTACTTC. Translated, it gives CSVGGQGATQYF. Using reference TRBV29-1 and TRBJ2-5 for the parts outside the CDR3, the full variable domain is SAVISQKPSRDICQRGTSLTIQCQVDSQVTMMFWYRQQPGQSLTLIATANQGSEATYESGFVIDKFPISRPNLTFSTLTVSNMSPEDSSIYLCSVGGQGATQYFGPGTRLLVL.

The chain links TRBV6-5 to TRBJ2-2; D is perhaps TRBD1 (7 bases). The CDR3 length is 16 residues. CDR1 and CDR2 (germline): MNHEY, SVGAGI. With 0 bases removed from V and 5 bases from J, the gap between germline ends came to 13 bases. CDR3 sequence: CASSYSSPGGTGELFF. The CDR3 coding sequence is TGTGCCAGCAGTTACTCGAGCCCAGGGGGGACCGGGGAGCTGTTTTTT.

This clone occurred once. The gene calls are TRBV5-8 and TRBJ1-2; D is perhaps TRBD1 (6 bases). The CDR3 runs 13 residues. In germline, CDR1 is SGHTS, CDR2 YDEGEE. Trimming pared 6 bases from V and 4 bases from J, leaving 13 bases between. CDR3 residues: CASIPDRSYGYTF. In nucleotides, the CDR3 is TGTGCCAGCATTCCCGACAGGAGCTATGGCTACACCTTC. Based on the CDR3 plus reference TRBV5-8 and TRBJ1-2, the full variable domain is EAGVTQSPTHLIKTRGQQATLRCSPISGHTSVYWYQQALGLGLQFLLWYDEGEERNRGNFPPRFSGRQFPNYSSELNVNALELEDSALYLCASIPDRSYGYTFGSGTRLTVV.

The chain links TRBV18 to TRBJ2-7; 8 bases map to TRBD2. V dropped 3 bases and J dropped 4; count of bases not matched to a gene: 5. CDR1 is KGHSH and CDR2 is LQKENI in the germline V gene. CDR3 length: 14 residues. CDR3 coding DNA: TGTGCCAGCTCACCCCGGGAGGGTCTATACGAGCAGTACTTC. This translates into CASSPREGLYEQYF.

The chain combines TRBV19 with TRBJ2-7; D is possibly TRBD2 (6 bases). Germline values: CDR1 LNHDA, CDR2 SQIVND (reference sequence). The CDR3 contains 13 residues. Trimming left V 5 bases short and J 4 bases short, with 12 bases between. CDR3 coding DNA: TGTGCCAGTAGTGAGGACTACCCTTACGAGCAGTACTTC. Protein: CASSEDYPYEQYF.

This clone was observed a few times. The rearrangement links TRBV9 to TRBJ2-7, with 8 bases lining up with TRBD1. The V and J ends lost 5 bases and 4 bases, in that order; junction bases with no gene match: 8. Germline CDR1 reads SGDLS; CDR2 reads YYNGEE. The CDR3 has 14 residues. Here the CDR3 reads CASSQRDRSYEQYF. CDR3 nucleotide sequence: TGTGCCAGCAGTCAAAGGGACAGGAGTTACGAGCAGTACTTC.

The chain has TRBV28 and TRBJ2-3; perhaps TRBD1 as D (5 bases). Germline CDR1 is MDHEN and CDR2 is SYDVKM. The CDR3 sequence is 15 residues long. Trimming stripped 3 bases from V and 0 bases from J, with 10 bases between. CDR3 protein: CASSFDSYSTDTQYF. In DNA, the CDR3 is TGTGCCAGCAGTTTCGACAGCTACAGCACAGATACGCAGTATTTT.

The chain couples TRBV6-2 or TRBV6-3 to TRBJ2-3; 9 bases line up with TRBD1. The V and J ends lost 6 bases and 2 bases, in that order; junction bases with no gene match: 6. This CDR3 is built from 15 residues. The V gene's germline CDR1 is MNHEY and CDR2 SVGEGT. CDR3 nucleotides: TGTGCCAGCAGCTTAGGACAGGGGAACACAGATACGCAGTATTTT. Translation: CASSLGQGNTDTQYF.

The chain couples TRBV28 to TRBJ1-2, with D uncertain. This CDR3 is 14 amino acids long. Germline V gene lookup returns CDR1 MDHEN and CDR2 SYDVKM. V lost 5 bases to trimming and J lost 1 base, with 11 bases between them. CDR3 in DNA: TGTGCCAGCAGTCCCGAGGTGAATAACTATGGCTACACCTTC. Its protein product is CASSPEVNNYGYTF.

CDR3 coding DNA: TGTGCCAGCAGCCAAGATTCCGGGACTAGCGGGAGTTTCACCGGGGAGCTGTTTTTT. Its protein is CASSQDSGTSGSFTGELFF. This chain connects TRBV4-2 to TRBJ2-2; TRBD2 agrees at 14 bases. This CDR3 is built from 19 residues. The junction had 7 bases not matched to a gene; V was cut back by 0 bases and J by 4 bases. CDR1 and CDR2 from the germline V gene are LGHNA and YNFKEQ.

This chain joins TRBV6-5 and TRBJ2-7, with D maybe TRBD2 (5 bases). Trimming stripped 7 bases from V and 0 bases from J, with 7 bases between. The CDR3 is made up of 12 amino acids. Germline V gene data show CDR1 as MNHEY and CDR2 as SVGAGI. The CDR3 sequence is CASTGNSYEQYF. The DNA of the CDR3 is TGTGCCAGCACCGGGAACTCCTACGAGCAGTACTTC.

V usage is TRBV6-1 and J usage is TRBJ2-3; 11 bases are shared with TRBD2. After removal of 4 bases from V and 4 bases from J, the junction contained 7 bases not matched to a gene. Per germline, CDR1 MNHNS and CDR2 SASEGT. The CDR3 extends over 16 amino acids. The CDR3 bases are TGTGCCAGCAGTGCCAGACTAGCGGGACGCGCAGATACGCAGTATTTT. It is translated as CASSARLAGRADTQYF.

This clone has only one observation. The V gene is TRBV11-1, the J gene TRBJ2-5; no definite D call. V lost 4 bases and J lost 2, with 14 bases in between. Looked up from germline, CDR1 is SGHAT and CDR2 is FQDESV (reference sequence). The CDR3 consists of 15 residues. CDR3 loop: CASSSPTRSQETQYF. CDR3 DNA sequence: TGTGCCAGCAGCTCGCCCACACGCAGTCAAGAGACCCAGTACTTC.